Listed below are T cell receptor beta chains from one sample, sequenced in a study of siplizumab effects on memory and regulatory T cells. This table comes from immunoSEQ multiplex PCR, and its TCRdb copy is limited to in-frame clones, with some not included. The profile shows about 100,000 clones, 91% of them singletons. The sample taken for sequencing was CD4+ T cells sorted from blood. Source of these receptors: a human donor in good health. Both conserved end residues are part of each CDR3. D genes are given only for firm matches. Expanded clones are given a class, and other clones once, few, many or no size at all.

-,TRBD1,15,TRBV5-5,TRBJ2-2,CASSLGDSPSGELFF,TGTGCCAGCAGCTTGGGGGACAGCCCCTCCGGGGAGCTGTTTTTT
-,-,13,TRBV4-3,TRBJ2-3,CASSPNWEGTQYF,TGCGCCAGCAGCCCCAACTGGGAAGGTACGCAGTATTTT
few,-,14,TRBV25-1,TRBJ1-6,CASSRTRGDSPLHF,TGTGCCAGCAGTCGCACTCGAGGGGATTCACCCCTCCACTTT
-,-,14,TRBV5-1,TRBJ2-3,CASSSAPITDTQYF,TGCGCCAGCAGCTCCGCGCCTATCACAGATACGCAGTATTTT
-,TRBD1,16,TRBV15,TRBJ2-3,CATSTLRDRVSDTQYF,TGTGCCACCAGCACCCTCCGGGACAGGGTATCAGATACGCAGTATTTT
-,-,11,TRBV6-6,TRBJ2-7,CASSYDGEQYF,TGTGCCAGCAGTTACGACGGCGAGCAGTACTTC
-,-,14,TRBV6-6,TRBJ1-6,CASSQQEQNSPLHF,TGTGCCAGCAGTCAACAAGAACAGAATTCACCCCTCCACTTT
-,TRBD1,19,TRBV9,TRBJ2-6,CASSPRTGGLVSGANVLTF,TGTGCCAGCAGCCCCCGGACAGGGGGGCTAGTCTCTGGGGCCAACGTCCTGACTTTC
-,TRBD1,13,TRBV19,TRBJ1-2,CASRTPDRYGYTF,TGTGCCAGTAGGACTCCGGACAGGTATGGCTACACCTTC
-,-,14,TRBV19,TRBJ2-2,CASIGQRTTGELFF,TGTGCCAGTATTGGACAGCGGACCACCGGGGAGCTGTTTTTT
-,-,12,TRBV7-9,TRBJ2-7,CASSPVGGEQYF,TGTGCCAGCAGCCCGGTCGGTGGGGAGCAGTACTTC
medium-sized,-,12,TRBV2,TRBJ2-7,CASGGAASEQYF,TGTGCCAGCGGGGGGGCCGCAAGCGAGCAGTACTTC
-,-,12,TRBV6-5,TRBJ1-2,CASSYPGYGYTF,TGTGCCAGCAGTTACCCCGGCTATGGCTACACCTTC
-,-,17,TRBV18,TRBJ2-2,CASSRVRDFSVTGELFF,TGTGCCAGCTCACGGGTACGGGACTTCTCGGTTACCGGGGAGCTGTTTTTT
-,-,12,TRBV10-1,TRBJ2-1,CASSASGNEQFF,TGCGCCAGCAGTGCATCGGGGAATGAGCAGTTCTTC
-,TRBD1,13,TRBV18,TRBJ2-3,CASCGTGSDTQYF,TGTGCCAGCTGCGGGACAGGGTCAGATACGCAGTATTTT
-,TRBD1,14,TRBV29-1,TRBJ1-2,CSVETGTGEGGYTF,TGCAGCGTGGAGACCGGGACAGGGGAAGGGGGCTACACCTTC
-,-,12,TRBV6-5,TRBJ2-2,CASREQTGELFF,TGTGCCAGCAGGGAACAGACCGGGGAGCTGTTTTTT
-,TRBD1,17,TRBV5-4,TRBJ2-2,CASSPTRQGAATGELFF,TGTGCCAGCAGCCCTACCCGCCAGGGGGCGGCCACCGGGGAGCTGTTTTTT
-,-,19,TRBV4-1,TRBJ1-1,CASSRGMGPSLGGDTEAFF,TGCGCCAGCAGCCGAGGGATGGGACCGTCACTGGGTGGGGACACTGAAGCTTTCTTT
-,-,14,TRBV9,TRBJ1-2,CASSVFTGNYGYTF,TGTGCCAGCAGCGTCTTTACAGGGAACTATGGCTACACCTTC
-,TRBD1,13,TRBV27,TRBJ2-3,CASRGQVTDTQYF,TGTGCCAGCAGGGGACAGGTCACAGATACGCAGTATTTT
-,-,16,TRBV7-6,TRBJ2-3,CASSLGGAGVLDTQYF,TGTGCCAGCAGCTTAGGGGGCGCAGGCGTTTTGGATACGCAGTATTTT
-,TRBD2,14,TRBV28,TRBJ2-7,CASSRSGGLYEQYF,TGTGCCAGCAGTCGAAGCGGGGGGCTGTACGAGCAGTACTTC
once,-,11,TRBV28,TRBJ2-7,CASSLRGEQYF,TGTGCCAGCAGTTTAAGGGGCGAGCAGTACTTC
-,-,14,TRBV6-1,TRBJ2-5,CAILRVASEETQYF,TGTGCCATCCTCAGGGTGGCAAGCGAGGAGACCCAGTACTTC
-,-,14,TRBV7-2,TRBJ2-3,CASSPGVRTDTQYF,TGTGCCAGCAGCCCGGGGGTCCGCACAGATACGCAGTATTTT
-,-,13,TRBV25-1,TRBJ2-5,CATHGEASYGQYF,TGTGCCACCCACGGAGAGGCCTCCTACGGGCAGTACTTC
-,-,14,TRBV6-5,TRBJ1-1,CASSRLGMNTEAFF,TGTGCCAGCAGTCGTTTAGGGATGAACACTGAAGCTTTCTTT
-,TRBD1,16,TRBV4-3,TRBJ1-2,CASSPRDRPSNYGYTF,TGCGCCAGCAGCCCCCGGGACAGGCCCTCGAACTATGGCTACACCTTC
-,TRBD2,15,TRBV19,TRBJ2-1,CASSITGGRRNEQFF,TGTGCCAGTAGTATAACGGGGGGGCGAAGGAATGAGCAGTTCTTC
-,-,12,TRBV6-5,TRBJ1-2,CASYQGNYGYTF,TGTGCCAGCTATCAGGGTAACTATGGCTACACCTTC
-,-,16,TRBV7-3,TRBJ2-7,CASSLGATTGTYEQYF,TGTGCCAGCAGCTTAGGGGCGACAACCGGAACCTACGAGCAGTACTTC
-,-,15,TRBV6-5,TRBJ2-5,CASSYSGEGVETQYF,TGTGCCAGCAGTTACTCGGGAGAGGGCGTCGAGACCCAGTACTTC
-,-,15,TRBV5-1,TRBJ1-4,CASSLDGAYAGKLFF,TGCGCCAGCAGCTTGGATGGGGCCTACGCAGGAAAACTGTTTTTT
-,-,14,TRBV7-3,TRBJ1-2,CASSPSDRKGGYTF,TGTGCCAGCAGCCCGTCCGACAGGAAGGGTGGCTACACCTTC
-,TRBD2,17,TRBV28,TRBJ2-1,CASSLLSGGFGSNEQFF,TGTGCCAGCAGTTTATTGTCGGGGGGGTTCGGTAGCAATGAGCAGTTCTTC
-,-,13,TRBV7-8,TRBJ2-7,CASSYDTLYEQYF,TGTGCCAGCAGTTACGACACGCTCTACGAGCAGTACTTC
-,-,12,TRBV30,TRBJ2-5,CAWGPGPETQYF,TGTGCCTGGGGGCCGGGGCCAGAGACCCAGTACTTC
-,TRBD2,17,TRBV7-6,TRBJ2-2,CASSLSPSGGSPGELFF,TGTGCCAGCAGCTTGTCCCCTAGCGGGGGGTCCCCCGGGGAGCTGTTTTTT
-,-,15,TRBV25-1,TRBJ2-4,CASSKLDSAKNIQYF,TGTGCCAGCAGCAAATTGGACAGTGCCAAAAACATTCAGTACTTC
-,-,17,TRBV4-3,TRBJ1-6,CASSQDRQGFYNSPLHF,TGCGCCAGCAGCCAAGATCGGCAGGGGTTTTATAATTCACCCCTCCACTTT
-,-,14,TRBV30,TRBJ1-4,CAHLNEAANEKLFF,TGTGCCCACCTCAACGAGGCAGCTAATGAAAAACTGTTTTTT
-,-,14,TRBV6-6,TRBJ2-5,CASSYFGRQETQYF,TGTGCCAGCAGTTACTTTGGCAGGCAAGAGACCCAGTACTTC
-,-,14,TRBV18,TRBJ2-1,CASSPATGYNEQFF,TGTGCCAGCTCACCAGCGACAGGATACAATGAGCAGTTCTTC
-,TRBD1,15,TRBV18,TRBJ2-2,CASSLRTGGTGELFF,TGTGCCAGCTCACTTCGGACAGGGGGCACCGGGGAGCTGTTTTTT
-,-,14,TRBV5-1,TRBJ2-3,CASSSTTGTDTQYF,TGCGCCAGCAGCTCAACCACCGGGACAGATACGCAGTATTTT
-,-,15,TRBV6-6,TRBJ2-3,CASRAGARGPDTQYF,TGTGCCAGCAGGGCCGGGGCTCGCGGCCCAGATACGCAGTATTTT
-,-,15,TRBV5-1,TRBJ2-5,CASSLGGQTQETQYF,TGCGCCAGCAGCTTGGGAGGGCAGACCCAAGAGACCCAGTACTTC
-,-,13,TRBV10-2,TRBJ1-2,CASSDPGARGYTF,TGCGCCAGCAGTGACCCGGGGGCCAGGGGCTACACCTTC
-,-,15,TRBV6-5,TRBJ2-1,CASSYSGGEWNEQFF,TGTGCCAGCAGTTACTCGGGCGGGGAGTGGAATGAGCAGTTCTTC
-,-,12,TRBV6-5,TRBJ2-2,CASNSRGGELFF,TGTGCCAGCAACAGTCGCGGCGGGGAGCTGTTTTTT
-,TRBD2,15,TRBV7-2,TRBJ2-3,CASSRRATSPDTQYF,TGTGCCAGCAGCCGACGTGCGACTAGCCCAGATACGCAGTATTTT